This T cell receptor (beta chain) was found in a study of blood T cell repertoires in COVID-19. Participant ages covered about 18 to 100 years across 24 US areas. Which cohort a participant joined came from the clinical history participants gave. The CDR3 is made up of 13 amino acids. The V gene lost 3 bases and the J gene lost 0 bases, with 6 bases spanning the gap. From germline, CDR1 is MNHEY and CDR2 SMNVEV (reference sequence). Measured with immunoSEQ multiplex PCR; TCRdb has only the in-frame clones, and not every one. The table shows approximately 300,000 clones, with more than 85% occurring only once.

V usage is TRBV27 and J usage is TRBJ2-7; D remains unclear. The source material was PBMCs or T cells enriched from blood (not recorded which). This TCR was recovered from a woman in her 30s who had recovered from COVID-19. The CDR3 protein is CASSFRSSYEQYF. CDR3 DNA: TGTGCCAGCAGTTTTAGGAGCTCCTACGAGCAGTACTTC.